Sequencing of this T cell receptor beta chain was carried out in a study of OX40 agonist ivuxolimab in advanced cancers. Background on the study: From about 20 to 80 years was the age range, with a mean of 60 years, and about 83% were male.

Study observations and caveats: There was clonal expansion of CD4+ and CD8+ blood T cells by week 6 at 0.1 to 3.0 mg/kg. The authors did not determine the antigen specificity of the expanded peripheral T cells.

Autoimmune disease history or systemic immunosuppression led to patient exclusion. With respect to this clone: Antigen: not known.

Measured with immunoSEQ multiplex PCR; TCRdb has only the in-frame clones, and not every one. The sample shows approximately 70,000 clones, more than 90% of them seen only once. This specimen consisted of CD4+ or CD8+ T cells sorted from blood, obtained in a trial of the OX40 agonist ivuxolimab. The TCR originated in an adult with an advanced solid tumor such as melanoma, head and neck, liver or kidney cancer.

The DNA for the CDR3 is TGCGCCAGCAGTGAGAGCGGGACCGGCACCGGGGAGCTGTTTTTT. It specifies CASSESGTGTGELFF. The rearrangement uses TRBV10-2 and TRBJ2-2; 7 bases line up with TRBD2. CDR3 size: 15 residues. V shed 2 bases, J shed 4 bases, and the junction held 4 bases outside the gene matches. Germline values: CDR1 WSHSY, CDR2 SAAADI.